A single sample gave rise to the 17 T cell receptor beta chains below, sequenced in a study of spatial heterogeneity in lung cancer. This sample's time point: sample taken at primary tumor resection. The input material, whole RNA from tumor, nontumor lung or frozen PBMC, was sequenced unsorted. TCRdb passed the 5' RACE reads through MiXCR, listing each CDR3 protein once. The table includes about 23,000 distinct CDR3 sequences, 2.5% to 4% detected once. The sequencing here drew on PBMCs, taken at surgery. These receptors all stem from a female donor with early-stage non-small cell lung cancer.

This clonotype came up many times. The chain couples TRBV9 to TRBJ2-2; 7 nucleotides agree with TRBD2. Germline CDR1 SGDLS, CDR2 YYNGEE. Unmatched junction bases numbered 8, after V lost 2 bases and J lost 4 bases. The CDR3 spans 16 residues. The CDR3, as DNA: TGTGCCAGCAGCGTGGGTGGGACTACCACCACCGGGGAGCTGTTTTTT. This encodes CASSVGGTTTTGELFF.

This clonotype was seen many times. J is TRBJ2-7 and V is TRBV11-3; the D gene is possibly TRBD2 (6 bases). Germline V lookup: CDR1 SGHNT, CDR2 YENEEA. V lost 5 bases, J lost 3 bases, and 20 bases lay in between. This CDR3 spans 16 amino acids. The CDR3 here is CASSQGGQGPFYEQYF. For the CDR3, the DNA is TGTGCCAGCAGCCAAGGAGGGCAGGGCCCCTTCTACGAGCAGTACTTC.

This clonotype came up many times. The chain couples TRBV11-2 to TRBJ2-5; 7 bases are shared with TRBD1. Germline CDR1 and CDR2: SGHAT and FQNNGV. V lost 11 bases and J lost 0; bases outside the gene matches: 0. CDR3 size: 11 residues. The CDR3 sequence: CAGQDQETQYF. The CDR3 region has the DNA TGTGCCGGACAGGACCAAGAGACCCAGTACTTC.

This clonotype was recorded at least ten times. J is TRBJ2-3 and V is TRBV24-1; 7 bases are a match to TRBD2. CDR1 is KGHDR and CDR2 is SFDVKD in the germline V gene. There are 14 residues in the CDR3. After removal of 3 bases from V and 5 bases from J, the junction contained 4 bases not matched to a gene. CDR3: CATSDGRAGDTQYF. The CDR3 DNA reads TGTGCCACCAGTGATGGGAGGGCCGGAGATACGCAGTATTTT.

This clonotype was detected many times. The J gene is TRBJ1-6, the V gene TRBV9, with D perhaps matching TRBD1 (5 bases). V dropped 3 bases and J dropped 6 bases, with 10 bases sitting between them. The germline gives CDR1 SGDLS, CDR2 YYNGEE. The CDR3 covers 14 residues. This CDR3 is CASSEGPPNSPLHF. The DNA for the CDR3 is TGTGCCAGCAGCGAGGGACCGCCTAATTCACCCCTCCACTTT.

V and J are TRBV7-3 and TRBJ2-3, with D perhaps matching TRBD2 (7 bases). Trimming took off 3 bases at V and 4 bases at J, with 14 bases between the two ends. The CDR3 contains 15 residues. Germline-derived CDR1 and CDR2 are SGHTA and FQGTGA. Here the CDR3 reads CASSLSGGPPDTQYF. The CDR3 DNA is TGTGCCAGCAGCTTGTCCGGGGGGCCCCCAGATACGCAGTATTTT.

This clonotype occurred many times. The genes are TRBV7-2 and TRBJ2-1, with unresolved D. The V end was cut by 0 bases, the J end by 1 base, with 7 bases between. The length of the CDR3 is 15 residues. The V gene's germline CDR1 is SGHTA and CDR2 FQGNSA. DNA for the CDR3: TGTGCCAGCAGCTTAGCGTTTGGTTCCTACAATGAGCAGTTCTTC. The encoded protein is CASSLAFGSYNEQFF.

This clonotype was counted at least ten times. The chain combines TRBV4-2 with TRBJ2-7; 7 bases match TRBD2. The CDR3 extends over 18 amino acids. Germline trimming cut 0 bases from V and 0 bases from J; bases unmatched to any gene: 11. Germline lookup yields CDR1 LGHNA and CDR2 YNFKEQ. CDR3: CASSQDLGLAESSYEQYF. The CDR3 DNA is TGTGCCAGCAGCCAAGATCTTGGGCTAGCGGAGAGCTCCTACGAGCAGTACTTC.

The table lists this clonotype with many counts. This sequence joins TRBV6-1 and TRBJ2-5; 7 bases are a match to TRBD1. J gave up 2 bases and V 6 bases, and 6 bases lay outside the gene matches. Germline CDR1 is MNHNS and CDR2 is SASEGT. This CDR3 has 14 amino acids. DNA of the CDR3: TGTGCCAGCAGCGTATTACAGGGGCAAGAGACCCAGTACTTC. Translating gives CASSVLQGQETQYF.

This clonotype counts as medium-sized (0.01 to 0.1%). V is TRBV28 and J is TRBJ2-7, with 8 bases identical to TRBD2. V trimming: 5 bases; J trimming: 5 bases; junction bases outside the gene matches: 14. This CDR3 region has 16 residues. Germline V CDR1 and CDR2: MDHEN, SYDVKM. CDR3 DNA sequence: TGTGCCAGCAGTCAGAAAGGGTGGACTAGCTTGCACGAGCAGTACTTC. Its protein is CASSQKGWTSLHEQYF.

The table lists this clonotype with many counts. J is TRBJ2-7 and V is TRBV9, with TRBD2 matching over 10 bases. Losses at the gene ends were 0 bases for V and 5 bases for J; bases not matched to a gene: 5. Germline loops: CDR1 SGDLS, CDR2 YYNGEE. The CDR3 totals 15 residues. CDR3 loop: CASSVGLLAGDEQYF. DNA of the CDR3: TGTGCCAGCAGCGTAGGTCTGCTAGCGGGAGACGAGCAGTACTTC.

The sample holds many counts of this clonotype. The chain carries TRBV6-2 or TRBV6-3 and TRBJ1-2; possible D gene TRBD1, 5 bases. V shed 5 bases and J shed 5 bases, with 18 bases lying between them. This CDR3 has 15 amino acids. Germline V lookup: CDR1 MNHEY, CDR2 SVGEGT. CDR3 sequence (DNA): TGTGCCAGCAGTGACTTTGCCCGCGGGGCTTATGGCTACACCTTC. It specifies CASSDFARGAYGYTF.

This clonotype has ten or more counts. This chain joins TRBV6-4 and TRBJ2-1, with TRBD2 identical over 9 bases. This CDR3 region has 16 residues. From germline, CDR1 is MRHNA and CDR2 SNTAGT. J lost 5 bases, V lost 0 bases, and 5 bases had no gene match. CDR3 in amino acids: CASSDSGLARDNEQFF. In nucleotides, the CDR3 is TGTGCCAGCAGTGACTCCGGACTAGCGAGAGACAATGAGCAGTTCTTC.

This clonotype has just a few counts. The chain is built from TRBV12-3 or TRBV12-4 and TRBJ1-1; no definite D call. Between the trimmed V and J ends, which lost 7 bases and 0 bases, there was a span of 6 bases. The CDR3 has 12 residues. The CDR3 DNA sequence: TGTGCCAGCAACCGACTGAACACTGAAGCTTTCTTT. Translating gives CASNRLNTEAFF.

This clonotype has ten or more counts. The J gene is TRBJ2-7, the V gene TRBV5-1; tentatively, D is TRBD1 or TRBD2 (7 bases each). Trimming left V 4 bases short and J 3 bases short, with 17 bases between. This CDR3 region has 15 residues. Germline lookup yields CDR1 SGHRS and CDR2 YFSETQ. The CDR3 sequence: CASSHWEGQIYEQYF. CDR3 coding DNA: TGCGCCAGCAGCCATTGGGAGGGACAGATCTACGAGCAGTACTTC.

In this sample, this clonotype turned up many times. For the CDR3, the DNA is TGTGCCAGCAGTTTTGCTGGGTACCAAGAGACCCAGTACTTC. Its protein product is CASSFAGYQETQYF. The gene calls are TRBV27 and TRBJ2-5, with D hard to call. The CDR3 is 14 amino acids. The ends were cut back, 3 bases at V and 0 bases at J, with 8 bases in the middle. The germline CDR1 and CDR2 sequences are MNHEY and SMNVEV (reference sequence).

This clonotype was found many times. V usage is TRBV5-1 and J usage is TRBJ2-3; D is perhaps TRBD1 (5 bases). Germline-derived CDR1 and CDR2 are SGHRS and YFSETQ. The CDR3 consists of 16 residues. V dropped 0 bases and J dropped 1 base, with 12 bases sitting between them. The CDR3 nucleotides are TGCGCCAGCAGCTTGGGGCCCAGGGTAGGCACAGATACGCAGTATTTT. Its translation is CASSLGPRVGTDTQYF.